Below are 25 T cell receptor beta chains sequenced from a single sample in a study of CD8 T cells in Susac syndrome. Random hexamers served to reverse transcribe about 0.5 to 1 ug RNA. TCRdb called the immunoSEQ multiplex PCR reads again in MiXCR, with one record for every CDR3 protein. The table shows 85,000 to 95,000 distinct CDR3 sequences, with about 93% occurring only once. Sequencing was carried out using CD4+ T cells from PBMCs. All receptors derive from a human donor with Susac syndrome.

The V call is TRBV4-2, the J call TRBJ2-7; no firm D call. V dropped 4 bases and J dropped 5 bases, with 15 bases sitting between them. There are 14 residues in the CDR3. Germline V gene sequence: CDR1 LGHNA, CDR2 YNFKEQ. Here the CDR3 DNA reads TGTGCCAGCAGCCCCCCTGGGCAGGAAAACGAGCAGTACTTC. This gives the protein CASSPPGQENEQYF.

The chain joins TRBV25-1 to TRBJ2-5; D is perhaps TRBD1 (6 bases). This CDR3 is 13 amino acids long. V shed 7 bases and J shed 4 bases, with 13 bases lying between them. The germline gives CDR1 MGHDK, CDR2 SYGVNS. CDR3 nucleotide sequence: TGTGCCAGCACCGTGGGGGCCAGAGAGACCCAGTACTTC. It yields the protein CASTVGARETQYF.

V gene TRBV29-1 combines with J gene TRBJ2-3, with 8 bases aligning to TRBD1. The V gene end was trimmed by 7 bases and the J gene end by 3 bases; junction bases not matched to a gene: 6. The CDR3 length is 13 residues. Germline assignment: CDR1 SQVTM and CDR2 ANQGSEA. CDR3 in amino acids: CSAADRETDTQYF. For the CDR3, the DNA is TGCAGCGCTGCGGACAGGGAAACAGATACGCAGTATTTT.

This chain connects TRBV20-1 to TRBJ2-3; weak D call: TRBD1 (6 bases). Trimming removed 2 bases from V and 3 bases from J, with 9 bases in between. Germline CDR1 and CDR2: DFQATT and SNEGSKA (reference sequence). The CDR3 runs to 13 residues. The CDR3 sequence is CSARTRGTDTQYF. CDR3 DNA sequence: TGCAGTGCTAGAACCAGGGGAACAGATACGCAGTATTTT.

This rearrangement joins TRBV7-9 to TRBJ2-1; 10 bases agree with TRBD1. Germline CDR1 SEHNR, CDR2 FQNEAQ (reference sequence). This CDR3 contains 15 residues. The V and J ends lost 4 bases and 6 bases, in that order; junction bases with no gene match: 6. CDR3 in DNA: TGTGCCAGCAGCTCCCGGGACAGGGGACGCAATGAGCAGTTCTTC. Its translation: CASSSRDRGRNEQFF.

In its sample, this clonotype was seen a few times. This chain connects TRBV24-1 to TRBJ2-5, with 9 bases aligning to TRBD1. J was trimmed by 5 bases and V by 7 bases; bases with no gene match: 4. The CDR3 totals 13 residues. Germline CDR1 KGHDR, CDR2 SFDVKD. CDR3 in amino acids: CATRRTGEETQYF. The CDR3 DNA follows: TGTGCCACCAGGCGGACAGGGGAGGAGACCCAGTACTTC.

The J gene is TRBJ1-2, the V gene TRBV6-6; 7 bases align to TRBD1. The CDR3 contains 12 residues. V lost 4 bases and J lost 8; bases outside the gene matches: 4. Germline V gives CDR1 MNHNY, CDR2 SVGAGI (reference sequence). CDR3 region: CASSSKGAGYTF. The DNA for the CDR3 is TGTGCCAGCAGTTCGAAGGGGGCGGGCTACACCTTC.

J is TRBJ2-1 and V is TRBV9; 13 nucleotides line up with TRBD2. The germline gives CDR1 SGDLS, CDR2 YYNGEE. CDR3 length equals 16 residues. The junction had 6 bases not matched to a gene; V was cut back by 2 bases and J by 7 bases. The CDR3 DNA reads as TGTGCCAGCAGCGTCTCGGGACTAGCGGGGTTTAATGAGCAGTTCTTC. Translated: CASSVSGLAGFNEQFF.

V gene TRBV14 combines with J gene TRBJ2-7; 8 positions agree with TRBD2. The germline V gene encodes CDR1 SGHDN and CDR2 FVKESK. This CDR3 comprises 14 residues. The V segment lost 4 bases and the J segment 0 bases; nucleotides outside the gene matches: 2. DNA for the CDR3: TGTGCCAGCAGCCGCGGGGGGCTCTCCTACGAGCAGTACTTC. Protein product: CASSRGGLSYEQYF.

The chain links TRBV6-6 to TRBJ2-1, with 11 bases fitting TRBD2. There are 14 residues in the CDR3. CDR1 is MNHNY and CDR2 is SVGAGI in the germline V gene (reference sequence). J was trimmed by 2 bases and V by 8 bases; bases with no gene match: 2. In nucleotides, the CDR3 is TGTGCCAGCTCTAGCGGGGGGACCTACAATGAGCAGTTCTTC. Amino acids: CASSSGGTYNEQFF.

This clonotype showed up just once. V and J are TRBV7-3 and TRBJ2-2, with D perhaps matching TRBD1 (6 bases). The CDR3 loop spans 14 amino acids. V gave up 4 bases and J gave up 0 bases, with 6 bases separating them. CDR1 SGHTA and CDR2 FQGTGA come from the germline V gene. CDR3 sequence: CASSWDTNTGELFF. CDR3 bases: TGTGCCAGCAGCTGGGACACGAACACCGGGGAGCTGTTTTTT.

The rearrangement uses TRBV15 and TRBJ2-7, with TRBD2 matching over 14 bases. The CDR3 runs 15 residues. Germline CDR1 and CDR2: LNHNV and YYDKDF (reference sequence). Germline trimming cut 4 bases from V and 7 bases from J; bases unmatched to any gene: 6. The CDR3 nucleotides are TGTGCCACCAGCAAAGGACTAGCGGGGGGTCGAGAGCAGTACTTC. This translates into CATSKGLAGGREQYF.

This chain uses TRBV20-1 with TRBJ2-2; D call uncertain. V lost 4 bases to trimming and J lost 2 bases, with 8 bases between them. The germline CDR1 and CDR2 sequences are DFQATT and SNEGSKA (reference sequence). The CDR3 spans 13 residues. CDR3 in amino acids: CSATRTNTGELFF. In nucleotides, the CDR3 is TGCAGTGCTACGCGGACCAACACCGGGGAGCTGTTTTTT.

The rearrangement joins TRBV12-3 or TRBV12-4 to TRBJ2-2; possible D gene TRBD1, 6 bases. The length of the CDR3 is 14 residues. Trimming stripped 6 bases from V and 5 bases from J, with 13 bases between. CDR3 region: CASRITGSTGELFF. For the CDR3, the DNA is TGTGCCAGCAGGATTACAGGGTCTACCGGGGAGCTGTTTTTT.

V gene TRBV5-6 combines with J gene TRBJ2-3, with D perhaps matching TRBD2 (6 bases). CDR1 and CDR2 from the germline V gene are SGHDT and YYEEEE. CDR3 length: 15 residues. The V end lost 1 base, the J end lost 1 base, and 10 bases lay between the germline ends. The CDR3 spells CASSLLARGTDTQYF. As DNA, the CDR3 is TGTGCCAGCAGCTTGCTAGCGAGGGGCACAGATACGCAGTATTTT.

The chain has TRBV20-1 and TRBJ1-5, with 9 nucleotides matching TRBD1. Unmatched junction bases numbered 6, after V lost 6 bases and J lost 3 bases. From germline, CDR1 is DFQATT and CDR2 SNEGSKA (reference sequence). The CDR3 length is 14 residues. The CDR3 DNA follows: TGCAGTGCCGAGACAGGGGGGCACAATCAGCCCCAGCATTTT. Protein sequence: CSAETGGHNQPQHF.

The V and J genes are TRBV7-8 and TRBJ2-5; D perhaps matches TRBD1 (5 bases). V lost 1 base, J lost 3 bases, and 9 bases lay in between. Looked up from germline, CDR1 is SGHVS and CDR2 is FQNEAQ. CDR3 length: 14 amino acids. The CDR3 bases are TGTGCCAGCAGCTTAGTTTCCAGGGAAGAGACCCAGTACTTC. Residues: CASSLVSREETQYF.

The V call is TRBV20-1, the J call TRBJ2-5; 7 nucleotides align to TRBD2. V lost 1 base to trimming and J lost 2 bases; unmatched junction nucleotides: 7. This CDR3 spans 15 amino acids. Germline loops: CDR1 DFQATT, CDR2 SNEGSKA (reference sequence). This chain's CDR3 is CSARAPSGQQETQYF. CDR3 DNA: TGCAGTGCTAGAGCCCCTAGCGGTCAGCAAGAGACCCAGTACTTC.

The chain employs TRBV3-1 and TRBJ1-4; D gene uncertain. Germline V gene lookup returns CDR1 LGHDT and CDR2 YNNKEL (reference sequence). The CDR3 has 15 amino acids. V lost 0 bases and J lost 0, with 5 bases in between. DNA of the CDR3: TGTGCCAGCAGCCAAGACCTCGCAACTAATGAAAAACTGTTTTTT. Protein sequence: CASSQDLATNEKLFF.

The chain has TRBV4-3 and TRBJ2-7; D is unclear. CDR1 LGHNA and CDR2 YSLEER come from the germline V gene. V was pared by 0 bases and J by 5 bases, with 8 bases between. This CDR3 spans 13 amino acids. This chain's CDR3 is CASSQDSRDEQYF. For the CDR3, the DNA is TGCGCCAGCAGCCAAGATTCTAGGGACGAGCAGTACTTC.

The genes are TRBV7-6 and TRBJ2-5; D gene ambiguous. CDR3 length equals 13 residues. The ends were cut back, 4 bases at V and 2 bases at J, with 8 bases in the middle. Looked up from germline, CDR1 is SGHVS and CDR2 is FNYEAQ. CDR3 protein: CASSSIVQETQYF. The CDR3 region has the DNA TGTGCCAGCAGCTCCATAGTACAAGAGACCCAGTACTTC.

The rearrangement joins TRBV29-1 to TRBJ2-5; D is undetermined. CDR3 size: 10 residues. CDR1 is SQVTM, CDR2 ANQGSEA, per germline. The V end lost 3 bases, the J end lost 9 bases, and 8 bases lay between the germline ends. The CDR3 DNA reads TGCAGCGTTGATGGACGGGCCCAGTACTTC. This codes for CSVDGRAQYF.

This clonotype was counted once. The genes are TRBV4-3 and TRBJ2-7; D gene uncertain. Per the germline V gene, CDR1 is LGHNA and CDR2 is YSLEER. Trimming removed 0 bases at V and 4 bases at J, with 1 base between. This CDR3 region has 11 residues. This CDR3 reads CASSQDYEQYF. CDR3 coding DNA: TGCGCCAGCAGCCAAGATTACGAGCAGTACTTC.

The V and J genes are TRBV7-8 and TRBJ2-5; D gene uncertain. CDR1 SGHVS and CDR2 FQNEAQ come from the germline V gene. Trimming removed 2 bases from V and 5 bases from J, with 15 bases in between. CDR3 length: 15 amino acids. CDR3 sequence: CASSLLPLGGETQYF. The DNA of the CDR3 is TGTGCCAGCAGCTTATTGCCTCTGGGTGGGGAGACCCAGTACTTC.

The J gene is TRBJ2-3, the V gene TRBV28; D possibly corresponds to TRBD2 (6 bases). Per the germline V gene, CDR1 is MDHEN and CDR2 is SYDVKM. The CDR3 runs to 13 residues. Trimming took 5 bases from V and 9 from J, leaving 15 bases between them. The CDR3 reads CASSPGGWGTQYF. The DNA for the CDR3 is TGTGCCAGCAGTCCTGGAGGGTGGGGAACGCAGTATTTT. The entire variable domain, with the rest obtained from reference TRBV28 and TRBJ2-3, is as follows: DVKVTQSSRYLVKRTGEKVFLECVQDMDHENMFWYRQDPGLGLRLIYFSYDVKMKEKGDIPEGYSVSREKKERFSLILESASTNQTSMYLCASSPGGWGTQYFGPGTRLTVL.